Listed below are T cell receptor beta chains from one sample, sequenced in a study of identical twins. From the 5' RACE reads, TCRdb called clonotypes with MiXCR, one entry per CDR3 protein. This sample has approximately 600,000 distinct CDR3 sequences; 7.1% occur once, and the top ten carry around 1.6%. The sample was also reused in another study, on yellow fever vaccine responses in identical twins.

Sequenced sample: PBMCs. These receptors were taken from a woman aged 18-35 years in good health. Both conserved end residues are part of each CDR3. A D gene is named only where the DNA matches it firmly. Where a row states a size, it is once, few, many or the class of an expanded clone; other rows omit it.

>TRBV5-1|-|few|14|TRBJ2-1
CASSALGRYNEQFF
TGCGCCAGCAGCGCTCTTGGCCGGTACAATGAGCAGTTCTTC
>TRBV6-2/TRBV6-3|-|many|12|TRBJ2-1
CASSYRLGEQFF
TGTGCCAGCAGTTACAGGTTGGGTGAGCAGTTCTTC
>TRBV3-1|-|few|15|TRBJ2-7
CASSQGPTSTYEQYF
TGTGCCAGCAGCCAAGGACCGACAAGTACCTACGAGCAGTACTTC
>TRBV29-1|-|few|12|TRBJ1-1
CSYVEAYTEAFF
TGCAGCTATGTAGAGGCCTACACTGAAGCTTTCTTT
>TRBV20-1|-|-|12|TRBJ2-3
CSSPVSTDTQYF
TGCAGCTCCCCTGTCAGCACAGATACGCAGTATTTT
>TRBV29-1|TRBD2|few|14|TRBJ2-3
CSGQTSAGADTQYF
TGCAGCGGCCAGACTAGCGCGGGTGCAGATACGCAGTATTTT
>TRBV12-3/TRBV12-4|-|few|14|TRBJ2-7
CASSPHPGTYEQYF
TGTGCCAGCAGCCCTCACCCCGGAACCTACGAGCAGTACTTC
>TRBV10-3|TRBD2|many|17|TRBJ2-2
CAISTGLAGSNTGELFF
TGTGCCATCAGCACCGGACTAGCGGGTTCGAACACCGGGGAGCTGTTTTTT
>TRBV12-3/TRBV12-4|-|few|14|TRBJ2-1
CASSSRQGGNEQFF
TGTGCCAGCAGTTCCCGACAGGGAGGCAATGAGCAGTTCTTC
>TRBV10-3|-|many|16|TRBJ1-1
CAISELSGKMNTEAFF
TGTGCCATCAGTGAGTTGTCCGGGAAGATGAACACTGAAGCTTTCTTT